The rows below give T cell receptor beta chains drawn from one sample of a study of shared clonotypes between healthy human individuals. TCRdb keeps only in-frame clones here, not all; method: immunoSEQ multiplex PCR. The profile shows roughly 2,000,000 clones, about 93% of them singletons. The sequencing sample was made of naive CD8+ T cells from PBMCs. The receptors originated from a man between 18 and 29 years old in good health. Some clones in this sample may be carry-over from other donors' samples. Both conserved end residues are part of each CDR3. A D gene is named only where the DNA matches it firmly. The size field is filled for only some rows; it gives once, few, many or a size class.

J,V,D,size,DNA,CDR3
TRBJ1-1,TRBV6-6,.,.,TGTGCCAGCAGCCCAAGCCCGACAGGGAACACTGAAGCTTTCTTT,CASSPSPTGNTEAFF
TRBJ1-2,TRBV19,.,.,TGTGCCAGTGGCTACGTTAACTATGGCTACACCTTC,CASGYVNYGYTF
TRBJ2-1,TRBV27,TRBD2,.,TGTGCCAGCAGTTCCGTCGGGACTAGTGTATTTAATGAGCAGTTCTTC,CASSSVGTSVFNEQFF
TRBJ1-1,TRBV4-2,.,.,TGTGCCAGCAGCCATGGGGTAGCCACTGAAGCTTTCTTT,CASSHGVATEAFF
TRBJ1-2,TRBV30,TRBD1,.,TGTGCCTGGAGTGTGGGGACAGCCTATGGCTACACCTTC,CAWSVGTAYGYTF
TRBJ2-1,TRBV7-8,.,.,TGTGCCAGCAGCTTAGAGAATGAGCAGTTCTTC,CASSLENEQFF
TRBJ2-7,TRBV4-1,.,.,TGCGCCAGCAGCCCCTCCGGGTCCCGACCCTACGAGCAGTACTTC,CASSPSGSRPYEQYF
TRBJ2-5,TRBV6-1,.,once,TGTGCCAGCAGTGAACCCCGGGCTCTCGGTTTTCGGAAAGAGACCCAGTACTTC,CASSEPRALGFRKETQYF
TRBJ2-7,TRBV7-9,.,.,TGTGCCAGCAGCTTAGACGGACCCGAGCAGTACTTC,CASSLDGPEQYF
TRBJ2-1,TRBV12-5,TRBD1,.,TGTGCTAGTGGCTTGGGACAGGGGGCGAAGGTTGAGCAGTTCTTC,CASGLGQGAKVEQFF
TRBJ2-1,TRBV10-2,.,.,TGCGCCAGCAGTGAGCGTCGTAGCGCAGAGGGTGGTGAGCAGTTCTTC,CASSERRSAEGGEQFF
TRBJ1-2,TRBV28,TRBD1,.,TGTGCCAGCAGTCCCACCAGGGACAGGGCTAACTATGGCTACACCTTC,CASSPTRDRANYGYTF
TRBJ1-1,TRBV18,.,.,TGTGCCAGCTCACCACCGGAGACGGGGCGAGGTGAAGAAGCTTTCTTT,CASSPPETGRGEEAFF
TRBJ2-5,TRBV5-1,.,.,TGCGCCAGCAGCTTGATGGAGACCCAGTACTTC,CASSLMETQYF
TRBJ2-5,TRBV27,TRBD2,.,TGTGCCAGCAGTTTAGTGGGGGCGGGGGGGTACGCGGCCCAGTACTTC,CASSLVGAGGYAAQYF
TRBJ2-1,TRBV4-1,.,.,TGCGCCAGCAGCCAGGATAAGCGGGTTGGCTCCTACAATGAGCAGTTCTTC,CASSQDKRVGSYNEQFF
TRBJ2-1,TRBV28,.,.,TGTGCCAGCAGTCTGAAAGGGACCACTTTATTCCACAATGAGCAGTTCTTC,CASSLKGTTLFHNEQFF
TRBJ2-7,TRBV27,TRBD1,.,TGTGCCAGCAGTACTCGGACAGGGGGATACGAGCAGTACTTC,CASSTRTGGYEQYF
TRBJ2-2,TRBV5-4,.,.,TGTGCCAGCAGCTTCGAAGTCGGAACCGGGGAGCTGTTTTTT,CASSFEVGTGELFF
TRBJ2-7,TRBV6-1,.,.,TGTGCCAGCAGACCACGGGGTTACTACGAGCAGTACTTC,CASRPRGYYEQYF
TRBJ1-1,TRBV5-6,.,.,TGTGCCAGCAGTCAGGGAAGCACTGAAGCTTTCTTT,CASSQGSTEAFF
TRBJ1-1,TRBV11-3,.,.,TGTGCCAGCAGCTTAGGAGGGCCGAACACTGAAGCTTTCTTT,CASSLGGPNTEAFF